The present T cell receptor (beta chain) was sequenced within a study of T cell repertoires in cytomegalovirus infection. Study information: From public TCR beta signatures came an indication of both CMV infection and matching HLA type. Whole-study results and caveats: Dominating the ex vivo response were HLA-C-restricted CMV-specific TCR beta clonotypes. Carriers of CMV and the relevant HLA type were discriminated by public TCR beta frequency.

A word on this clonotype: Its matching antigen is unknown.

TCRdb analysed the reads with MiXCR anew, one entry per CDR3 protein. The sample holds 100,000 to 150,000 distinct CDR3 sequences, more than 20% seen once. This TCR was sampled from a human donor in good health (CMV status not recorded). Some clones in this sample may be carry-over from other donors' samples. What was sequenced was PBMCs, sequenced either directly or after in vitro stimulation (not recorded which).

The CDR3 here is CASSLVSYEQFF. CDR3 sequence (DNA): TGTGCCAGCAGTTTGGTCAGTTATGAGCAGTTCTTC. This chain uses TRBV12-3 or TRBV12-4 with TRBJ2-1; D gene ambiguous. Deletions cut 3 bases from V and 8 bases from J, with 8 bases between. The CDR3 covers 12 residues.